The T cell receptor beta chain described here comes from a study of OX40 agonist ivuxolimab in advanced cancers. Study findings and constraints: Within 6 weeks, CD4+ and CD8+ blood T cells expanded clonally at 0.1 to 3.0 mg/kg.

Germline V gene data show CDR1 as SGHVS and CDR2 as FNYEAQ. Deletions cut 5 bases from V and 6 bases from J, with 11 bases between. The CDR3 totals 13 residues. Turning to this clone: Its antigen is not known.

Data came from immunoSEQ multiplex PCR; TCRdb stores just in-frame clones and leaves some out. This sample has 65,000 to 90,000 clones, with roughly 90% found just once. This clonotype was sampled from an adult with an advanced solid tumor such as melanoma, head and neck, liver or kidney cancer. The chain links TRBV7-6 to TRBJ2-1; D is perhaps TRBD1 (6 bases). Sequenced here: CD4+ or CD8+ T cells sorted from blood, sampled in a trial of the OX40 agonist ivuxolimab. CDR3 sequence: CASSPTGFNEQFF. The CDR3 DNA reads as TGTGCCAGCAGCCCTACAGGGTTCAATGAGCAGTTCTTC.